Included here is one TCR beta chain sequence, with context. These data belong to a study of blood T cell repertoires in COVID-19. The data were produced by immunoSEQ multiplex PCR, yet TCRdb's version contains in-frame clones alone and is incomplete. This sample carries 95,000 to 150,000 clones, around 83% of them seen once, and the ten largest clones take roughly 3.5%. Ages ranged from about 18 to 89 years, with residence in about 24 US areas. The CDR3 has 15 amino acids. Trimming cost V 1 base and J 2 bases, with 11 bases left between them. The V gene's germline CDR1 is LNHDA and CDR2 SQIVND (reference sequence).

V usage is TRBV19 and J usage is TRBJ2-5, with D maybe TRBD2 (5 bases). Material: PBMCs or T cells enriched from blood (not recorded which). The TCR was taken from a woman in her twenties or thirties who had recovered from COVID-19. The DNA for the CDR3 is TGTGCCAGTAGTATAGTCGGAGCGGTACAAGAGACCCAGTACTTC. Translation gives CASSIVGAVQETQYF.